Listed here are 10 T cell receptor beta chains from one sample, sequenced in a study of CD8+ T cells in alopecia areata. Extracted from the samples, RNA was reverse transcribed into cDNA to serve as the sequencing template. Sequencing was performed with immunoSEQ multiplex PCR; in TCRdb, only in-frame clones are kept and a portion is missing. The table includes around 160,000 clones, about 90% detected once. Sequenced here: CD8+ T cells sorted from blood, sampled at week 0. These receptors were collected from a human donor with alopecia areata.

This clone was picked up one time. The chain recombines TRBV29-1 with TRBJ2-3; possibly TRBD2 for D (5 bases). The CDR3 has 17 amino acids. The ends were cut back, 1 base at V and 9 bases at J, with 26 bases in the middle. Germline CDR1 SQVTM, CDR2 ANQGSEA. The chain's CDR3 is CSVEVATGNALSGTQYF. The DNA for the CDR3 is TGCAGCGTTGAAGTAGCGACGGGGAACGCCTTATCGGGGACGCAGTATTTT.

V usage is TRBV18 and J usage is TRBJ1-2, with D perhaps TRBD1 (5 bases). V dropped 4 bases and J dropped 4 bases, with 7 bases sitting between them. The CDR3 has 12 amino acids. In germline, CDR1 is KGHSH, CDR2 LQKENI. Written as DNA, the CDR3 is TGTGCCAGCTCACGGGACCCCTATGGCTACACCTTC. Its protein product is CASSRDPYGYTF.

This chain joins TRBV27 and TRBJ2-7; D gene uncertain. Germline lookup yields CDR1 MNHEY and CDR2 SMNVEV (reference sequence). V lost 2 bases, J lost 0 bases, and 5 bases lay in between. The CDR3 runs 13 residues. The CDR3 DNA reads as TGTGCCAGCAGTTTACAGATCTCCTACGAGCAGTACTTC. Encoded protein: CASSLQISYEQYF.

This chain connects TRBV9 to TRBJ2-1; TRBD2 might be the D (6 bases). V shed 0 bases and J shed 4 bases, with 11 bases lying between them. The CDR3 runs 15 residues. CDR1 is SGDLS and CDR2 is YYNGEE in the germline V gene. The CDR3 nucleotides are TGTGCCAGCAGCGTAGCGGGGGACGGGTACAATGAGCAGTTCTTC. It yields the protein CASSVAGDGYNEQFF.

Turning to this clone: Other DNA sequences in the same sample also yield this CDR3. The chain uses TRBV6-6 and TRBJ2-2; TRBD1 is a possible D gene (5 bases). V was pared by 2 bases and J by 5 bases, with 12 bases between. Germline CDR1 MNHNY, CDR2 SVGAGI (reference sequence). The CDR3 is made up of 15 amino acids. The chain's CDR3 is CASSYDRGRTGELFF. CDR3 nucleotide sequence: TGTGCCAGCAGTTACGACAGAGGTCGGACCGGGGAGCTGTTTTTT.

This clone was recorded once. The chain is built from TRBV4-2 and TRBJ2-7; D perhaps matches TRBD2 (5 bases). Per the germline V gene, CDR1 is LGHNA and CDR2 is YNFKEQ. Trimming took 0 bases from V and 7 from J, leaving 10 bases between them. The CDR3 runs 13 residues. DNA of the CDR3: TGTGCCAGCAGCCAAGAGGGTGAGGGTGAGCAGTACTTC. Translating it yields CASSQEGEGEQYF.

The chain has TRBV7-9 and TRBJ1-2, with 9 bases that match TRBD1. Germline V lookup: CDR1 SEHNR, CDR2 FQNEAQ (reference sequence). Trimming took 5 bases from V and 3 from J; bases not matched to a gene: 10. There are 16 residues in the CDR3. DNA of the CDR3: TGTGCCAGCAGCGCCCCTACAGGGGGCCATGACTATGGCTACACCTTC. The encoded protein is CASSAPTGGHDYGYTF.

The chain combines TRBV9 with TRBJ2-7; 7 bases align to TRBD2. CDR3 length: 15 amino acids. The germline V gene has CDR1 SGDLS and CDR2 YYNGEE. After removal of 0 bases from V and 5 bases from J, the junction contained 8 bases not matched to a gene. The CDR3 nucleotides are TGTGCCAGCAGCGTAGGAGGGAGGGGAGAGGACGAGCAGTACTTC. This codes for CASSVGGRGEDEQYF.

This chain connects TRBV7-9 to TRBJ2-1; D uncertain. This CDR3 contains 15 residues. Germline V CDR1 and CDR2: SEHNR, FQNEAQ (reference sequence). Trimming removed 5 bases from V and 6 bases from J, with 17 bases in between. DNA of the CDR3: TGTGCCAGCAGCCCAAAAACGGGCTGGGGCAATGAGCAGTTCTTC. Translated: CASSPKTGWGNEQFF.

CDR3 region: CAWSVKRGTPTFNYEQYF. The DNA of the CDR3 is TGTGCCTGGAGTGTAAAAAGAGGAACACCAACTTTTAACTACGAGCAGTACTTC. This chain joins TRBV30 and TRBJ2-7, with D unclear. Between the trimmed V and J ends, which lost 0 bases and 3 bases, there was a span of 24 bases. The V gene's germline CDR1 is GTSNPN and CDR2 SVGIG (reference sequence). The CDR3 is made up of 18 amino acids.